A single sample is the source of the 13 T cell receptor beta chains below, sequenced in a study of early T cells in non-severe SARS-CoV-2 infection (dated by TCRdb to the early 2020s). The library was obtained by 5' RACE. For sequencing, a NextSeq 500 was employed. TCRdb trimmed the raw reads at Q25, called clones with MiXCR and kept productive beta chains. Each CDR3 protein gets just one entry, which takes the most common genes and DNA from the rows behind it. For this sample there are about 23,000 distinct CDR3 sequences; roughly 5% appear just once. Of the sample, about 10% is held by the ten largest clones. The sample comprised whole blood. These receptors were taken from an adult who was a healthcare worker with PCR-confirmed SARS-CoV-2 infection or an uninfected control (not recorded which).

The chain employs TRBV7-6 and TRBJ2-2, with 10 nucleotides matching TRBD1. J was trimmed by 4 bases and V by 5 bases; bases with no gene match: 7. This CDR3 is built from 16 residues. CDR1 is SGHVS and CDR2 is FNYEAQ in the germline V gene. CDR3 nucleotides: TGTGCCAGCAGCCCGAGCCGGGACAGGGGCACCGGGGAGCTGTTTTTT. As protein: CASSPSRDRGTGELFF.

This clonotype was seen ten or more times. The chain recombines TRBV4-3 with TRBJ1-2, with TRBD1 as a possible D gene (5 bases). Germline V gives CDR1 LGHNA, CDR2 YSLEER. Deletions cut 2 bases from V and 7 bases from J, with 17 bases between. This CDR3 spans 15 amino acids. The CDR3 here is CASSQSKTGFGGYTF. The CDR3 coding sequence is TGCGCCAGCAGCCAAAGTAAAACAGGTTTTGGTGGCTACACCTTC.

Many counts were recorded for this clonotype. V gene TRBV30 combines with J gene TRBJ1-5, with D possibly TRBD1 on 5 matching bases. V lost 5 bases to trimming and J lost 0 bases, with 8 bases between them. This CDR3 has 13 amino acids. The germline CDR1 and CDR2 sequences are GTSNPN and SVGIG (reference sequence). In DNA, the CDR3 is TGTGCCTGGGCGGGGGATAGCAATCAGCCCCAGCATTTT. Translated, it gives CAWAGDSNQPQHF.

In this sample, this clonotype turned up a few times. V gene TRBV20-1 combines with J gene TRBJ2-7; tentative D call: TRBD2 (5 bases). The CDR3 sequence is 12 residues long. Trimming left V 7 bases short and J 3 bases short, with 13 bases between. Germline V gene sequence: CDR1 DFQATT, CDR2 SNEGSKA (reference sequence). Written as DNA, the CDR3 is TGCAGTGTTTATACTAGTCACTACGAGCAGTACGTC. Residues: CSVYTSHYEQYV.

V usage is TRBV29-1 and J usage is TRBJ2-1; 8 positions agree with TRBD2. The germline gives CDR1 SQVTM, CDR2 ANQGSEA. With 4 bases clipped from V and 2 bases from J, the junction kept 10 bases outside the gene matches. The CDR3 has 16 residues. This CDR3 is CSVVPAGSGTYNEQFF. The DNA for the CDR3 is TGCAGCGTTGTTCCCGCAGGTAGCGGGACCTACAATGAGCAGTTCTTC.

The V call is TRBV4-2, the J call TRBJ2-1; 10 nucleotides align to TRBD2. Germline CDR1 LGHNA, CDR2 YNFKEQ. After removal of 0 bases from V and 6 bases from J, the junction contained 8 bases not matched to a gene. The CDR3 extends over 17 amino acids. The CDR3 bases are TGTGCCAGCAGCCAAGATCTCCTAGCGGGAGCTGTCAATGAGCAGTTCTTC. Encoded protein: CASSQDLLAGAVNEQFF.

There are a few counts of this clonotype. The CDR3 sequence: CASSLLAGTNIQYF. DNA for the CDR3: TGTGCCAGCAGCTTACTAGCGGGAACGAACATTCAGTACTTC. V and J are TRBV11-2 and TRBJ2-4, with 9 bases that match TRBD2. The ends lost 2 bases at V and 7 bases at J; junction bases unmatched: 3. Germline CDR1 is SGHAT and CDR2 is FQNNGV. This CDR3 comprises 14 residues.

At least ten counts were recorded for this clonotype. This chain links TRBV19 with TRBJ2-5; 12 nucleotides match TRBD2. Germline CDR1 and CDR2: LNHDA and SQIVND (reference sequence). The V segment lost 5 bases and the J segment 5 bases; nucleotides outside the gene matches: 9. There are 16 residues in the CDR3. The chain's CDR3 is CASSGDGLAGLETQYF. CDR3 nucleotide sequence: TGTGCCAGTAGTGGAGACGGACTAGCGGGACTCGAGACCCAGTACTTC.

This chain uses TRBV20-1 with TRBJ2-5; 8 nucleotides line up with TRBD2. This CDR3 contains 15 residues. V shed 8 bases and J 1 base; nucleotides not matched to a gene: 12. The V gene's germline CDR1 is DFQATT and CDR2 SNEGSKA (reference sequence). The CDR3 sequence: CSSRPVSGSQETQYF. In DNA form, the CDR3 reads TGCAGTTCCCGACCTGTAAGCGGGAGCCAAGAGACCCAGTACTTC.

This clonotype came up a few times. The DNA of the CDR3 is TGTGCCAGTAGTATCGGGCAGTTTCAGCCCCAGCATTTT. Translated, it gives CASSIGQFQPQHF. The chain uses TRBV19 and TRBJ1-5; D unresolved. V dropped 3 bases and J dropped 6 bases, with 9 bases sitting between them. CDR3 length equals 13 residues. In germline, CDR1 is LNHDA, CDR2 SQIVND (reference sequence).

At least ten counts were recorded for this clonotype. The chain uses TRBV14 and TRBJ2-1, with D tentatively TRBD1 (5 bases). In germline, CDR1 is SGHDN, CDR2 FVKESK. V gave up 4 bases and J gave up 0 bases, with 16 bases separating them. The CDR3 has 17 residues. The chain's CDR3 is CASSPPWGSSSYNEQFF. CDR3 nucleotide sequence: TGTGCCAGCAGCCCACCCTGGGGCTCCAGCTCCTACAATGAGCAGTTCTTC.

The CDR3 coding sequence is TGTGCCAGCAGCTTCCGACAGGGGGATGAAAAACTGTTTTTT. This sequence encodes CASSFRQGDEKLFF. The genes are TRBV7-6 and TRBJ1-4; 9 bases line up with TRBD1. Unmatched junction bases numbered 2, after V lost 3 bases and J lost 6 bases. The germline gives CDR1 SGHVS, CDR2 FNYEAQ. CDR3 size: 14 residues.

At least ten counts were recorded for this clonotype. This chain links TRBV6-5 with TRBJ1-2; 10 positions match TRBD1. Losses at the gene ends were 2 bases for V and 6 bases for J; bases not matched to a gene: 6. The germline V gene encodes CDR1 MNHEY and CDR2 SVGAGI. This CDR3 comprises 15 residues. This chain's CDR3 is CASSYDRGRVNGYTF. CDR3 bases: TGTGCCAGCAGTTACGACAGGGGGCGGGTAAATGGCTACACCTTC.